These 32 T cell receptor beta chains share one sample of origin, sequenced in a study of T cells in Graves' hyperthyroidism and ophthalmopathy. Amplified regions were TCR beta CDR3 sequences from RNA transcripts. Primed by the HTBI set, a first-round RT-PCR was run on the TCR CDR3. In TCRdb, the multiplex PCR reads were re-called with MiXCR into one record per CDR3 protein. The sample contains about 52,000 distinct CDR3 sequences, less than 60% of which appear only once. Material for sequencing was blood. The receptors stem from a woman between 45 and 60 years old with Graves' ophthalmopathy.

At least ten counts were recorded for this clonotype. With a much larger clone just one base away, this may be a read error. The chain combines TRBV5-1 with TRBJ2-3; the D gene is possibly TRBD1 (5 bases). The length of the CDR3 is 14 residues. CDR1 is SGHRS, CDR2 YFSETQ, per germline. Trimming cost V 3 bases and J 8 bases, with 16 bases left between them. Here the CDR3 DNA reads TGCGCCAGCAGCTCCGAGAACAGGACAAGTACGCAGTATTTT. Translation gives CASSSENRTSTQYF.

This clonotype was counted ten times or more. The chain employs TRBV19 and TRBJ2-2; D gene ambiguous. The germline gives CDR1 LNHDA, CDR2 SQIVND (reference sequence). The V end lost 0 bases, the J end lost 0 bases, and 8 bases lay between the germline ends. The CDR3 has 16 residues. CDR3 region: CASSIEVRPNTGELFF. The CDR3 DNA reads as TGTGCCAGTAGTATAGAGGTCAGACCGAACACCGGGGAGCTGTTTTTT.

This clonotype occurred many times. The chain joins TRBV9 to TRBJ1-3; D is possibly TRBD1 (5 bases). Germline V gives CDR1 SGDLS, CDR2 YYNGEE. CDR3 size: 15 residues. V lost 0 bases and J lost 6, with 13 bases in between. In DNA, the CDR3 is TGTGCCAGCAGCGTAGAAGGGACGGGCGTAAACACCATATATTTT. Amino acid sequence: CASSVEGTGVNTIYF.

The chain couples TRBV12-3 or TRBV12-4 to TRBJ2-7, with D tentatively TRBD1 or TRBD2 (5 bases each). This CDR3 has 15 amino acids. The germline V and J ends were trimmed by 4 bases and 3 bases, with 16 bases remaining between them. The CDR3 here is CASSSRGRDGYEQYF. The CDR3 DNA is TGTGCCAGCAGTTCCCGCGGCCGGGACGGCTACGAGCAGTACTTC.

V gene TRBV14 combines with J gene TRBJ2-7, with 8 nucleotides matching TRBD2. CDR1 is SGHDN and CDR2 is FVKESK in the germline V gene. Trimming removed 4 bases from V and 6 bases from J; junction bases left unmatched: 11. This CDR3 region has 15 residues. CDR3 nucleotides: TGTGCCAGCAGCCCGCGGGGGGTTCCAGCGTCCGAGCAGTACTTC. This codes for CASSPRGVPASEQYF. Full variable domain (rest looked up from reference TRBV14 and TRBJ2-7): EAGVTQFPSHSVIEKGQTVTLRCDPISGHDNLYWYRRVMGKEIKFLLHFVKESKQDESGMPNNRFLAERTGGTYSTLKVQPAELEDSGVYFCASSPRGVPASEQYFGPGTRLTVT.

V and J are TRBV19 and TRBJ2-3; 12 bases fit TRBD2. Germline values: CDR1 LNHDA, CDR2 SQIVND (reference sequence). J gave up 3 bases and V 5 bases, and 9 bases lay outside the gene matches. The CDR3 spans 17 residues. CDR3 bases: TGTGCCAGTAGTGCCAGACTAGCGGGGGCGTTGACAGATACGCAGTATTTT. It translates to CASSARLAGALTDTQYF.

This clonotype is a singleton in its sample. The rearrangement joins TRBV12-3 or TRBV12-4 to TRBJ1-3, with TRBD1 matching over 7 bases. The CDR3 runs 19 residues. Trimming cost V 6 bases and J 0 bases; bases outside gene matches: 17. CDR3 protein: CASRSGTANLGASGNTIYF. The CDR3 region has the DNA TGTGCCAGCAGAAGCGGGACAGCCAACCTCGGGGCCTCTGGAAACACCATATATTTT.

The chain is built from TRBV6-4 and TRBJ1-2; D might be TRBD1 (5 bases). V lost 2 bases to trimming and J lost 7 bases, with 5 bases between them. Germline V lookup: CDR1 MRHNA, CDR2 SNTAGT. The CDR3 runs to 11 residues. The CDR3 DNA reads as TGTGCCAGCAGTGACGGGGCTGGCTACACCTTC. Protein product: CASSDGAGYTF.

The gene calls are TRBV5-1 and TRBJ2-6; D is possibly TRBD1 or TRBD2 (5 bases each). The germline V and J ends were trimmed by 4 bases and 2 bases, with 10 bases remaining between them. The CDR3 contains 15 residues. The germline V gene has CDR1 SGHRS and CDR2 YFSETQ. The CDR3 nucleotides read TGCGCCAGCAGCCCCGGGGCGACTGGGGCCAACGTCCTGACTTTC. Translating it yields CASSPGATGANVLTF. The full variable domain, rest sourced from reference TRBV5-1 and TRBJ2-6, is KAGVTQTPRYLIKTRGQQVTLSCSPISGHRSVSWYQQTPGQGLQFLFEYFSETQRNKGNFPGRFSGRQFSNSRSEMNVSTLELGDSALYLCASSPGATGANVLTFGAGSRLTVL.

The chain has TRBV13 and TRBJ2-7, with TRBD2 matching 10 bases. The V gene's germline CDR1 is PRHDT and CDR2 FYEKMQ (reference sequence). V was clipped by 3 bases and J by 2 bases; unmatched bases: 4. The CDR3 is 15 amino acids. The CDR3 reads CASSLGLAGAYEQYF. CDR3 coding DNA: TGTGCCAGCAGCTTGGGTCTAGCGGGAGCCTACGAGCAGTACTTC.

V is TRBV7-9 and J is TRBJ2-5, with TRBD1 identical over 9 bases. Looked up from germline, CDR1 is SEHNR and CDR2 is FQNEAQ (reference sequence). Trimming cost V 4 bases and J 3 bases; bases outside gene matches: 6. CDR3 size: 15 residues. This CDR3 is CASSSTGGAEETQYF. The DNA for the CDR3 is TGTGCCAGCAGCTCTACAGGGGGCGCAGAAGAGACCCAGTACTTC.

In its sample, this clonotype ranks as medium-sized. The chain has TRBV5-8 and TRBJ1-2, with D unresolved. CDR3 size: 14 residues. Per germline, CDR1 SGHTS and CDR2 YDEGEE. Trimming left V 0 bases short and J 4 bases short, with 10 bases between. CDR3 sequence reads: CASSLEGIAYGYTF. CDR3 in DNA: TGTGCCAGCAGCTTGGAGGGTATCGCCTATGGCTACACCTTC. Looking up the rest from reference TRBV5-8 and TRBJ1-2 gives the full variable domain: EAGVTQSPTHLIKTRGQQATLRCSPISGHTSVYWYQQALGLGLQFLLWYDEGEERNRGNFPPRFSGRQFPNYSSELNVNALELEDSALYLCASSLEGIAYGYTFGSGTRLTVV.

This clonotype occurred many times. V usage is TRBV9 and J usage is TRBJ2-7; 9 bases fit TRBD2. Germline trimming cut 3 bases from V and 7 bases from J; bases unmatched to any gene: 11. This CDR3 has 15 amino acids. The germline V gene has CDR1 SGDLS and CDR2 YYNGEE. The CDR3 DNA follows: TGTGCCAGCAGCGCAGTAGCGGGAGAATCGGAAGAGCAGTACTTC. Its protein is CASSAVAGESEEQYF.

V is TRBV7-3 and J is TRBJ2-3; either TRBD1 or TRBD2 may supply D (5 bases each). This CDR3 is built from 16 residues. Trimming left V 0 bases short and J 4 bases short, with 14 bases between. Germline loops: CDR1 SGHTA, CDR2 FQGTGA. The CDR3 nucleotides are TGTGCCAGCAGCTTAACGCCTCCATGGGGGTCAGATACGCAGTATTTT. Protein: CASSLTPPWGSDTQYF.

This clonotype appeared many times. The rearrangement uses TRBV4-1 and TRBJ1-4; D remains unclear. Trimming removed 0 bases at V and 8 bases at J, with 10 bases between. The germline gives CDR1 MGHRA, CDR2 YSYEKL. The CDR3 runs 14 residues. DNA for the CDR3: TGCGCCAGCAGCCAAGATGAGGGAAGGGAAAAACTGTTTTTT. Amino acid sequence: CASSQDEGREKLFF.

This clonotype has at least ten counts. The J gene is TRBJ2-1, the V gene TRBV20-1; TRBD2 aligns across 11 bases. CDR1 and CDR2 from the germline V gene are DFQATT and SNEGSKA (reference sequence). The ends lost 0 bases at V and 3 bases at J; junction bases unmatched: 7. The CDR3 totals 17 residues. The CDR3 DNA follows: TGCAGTGCTAGAGATGGTCCAGGGACTAGCGGCTACAATGAGCAGTTCTTC. It yields the protein CSARDGPGTSGYNEQFF.

The rearrangement uses TRBV2 and TRBJ2-3; 11 bases agree with TRBD2. After removal of 7 bases from V and 4 bases from J, the junction contained 16 bases not matched to a gene. Germline lookup yields CDR1 SNHLY and CDR2 FYNNEI. This CDR3 contains 18 residues. Here the CDR3 DNA reads TGTGCCAGCAAGGGTGTTCGTAGCGGGGGGGCCGGGGCAGATACGCAGTATTTT. Residues: CASKGVRSGGAGADTQYF.

J is TRBJ2-5 and V is TRBV11-2; D not resolved. The ends were cut back, 2 bases at V and 7 bases at J, with 11 bases in the middle. Germline CDR1 and CDR2: SGHAT and FQNNGV. The CDR3 covers 13 residues. The CDR3 nucleotides read TGTGCCAGCAGCTTAAGGGCGGTAGTGACCCAGTACTTC. Translated, it gives CASSLRAVVTQYF.

In its sample, this clonotype was seen many times. This chain connects TRBV4-1 to TRBJ2-3, with 9 bases matching TRBD2. The germline CDR1 and CDR2 sequences are MGHRA and YSYEKL. V shed 2 bases and J 0 bases; nucleotides not matched to a gene: 3. The CDR3 runs 16 residues. In DNA form, the CDR3 reads TGCGCCAGCAGCCAACGGGGACTAGCCAGCACAGATACGCAGTATTTT. It yields the protein CASSQRGLASTDTQYF.

J is TRBJ2-1 and V is TRBV15, with D possibly TRBD2 on 5 matching bases. From germline, CDR1 is LNHNV and CDR2 YYDKDF (reference sequence). Trimming shortened V by 3 bases and J by 8 bases, and 11 bases separated the two germline ends. CDR3 size: 13 residues. The CDR3 region is CATSREETDEQFF. CDR3 coding DNA: TGTGCCACCAGCAGGGAGGAAACGGATGAGCAGTTCTTC.

Within the sample, this clonotype is medium-sized. V is TRBV20-1 and J is TRBJ2-5; tentative D call: TRBD1 (5 bases). From germline, CDR1 is DFQATT and CDR2 SNEGSKA (reference sequence). The CDR3 loop spans 15 amino acids. The V and J ends lost 1 base and 4 bases respectively, with 16 bases between them. CDR3 DNA sequence: TGCAGTGCTAGAGTTGGCCTGGGCCAGGGAGAGACCCAGTACTTC. Translating gives CSARVGLGQGETQYF.

This clonotype was seen ten or more times. This rearrangement joins TRBV5-1 to TRBJ1-1, with D possibly being TRBD1 (5 bases). CDR1 is SGHRS, CDR2 YFSETQ, per germline. V gave up 4 bases and J gave up 8 bases, with 21 bases separating them. This CDR3 comprises 15 residues. CDR3 sequence reads: CASSRRRGGVEEAFF. The CDR3 nucleotides are TGCGCCAGCAGCAGGCGGCGCGGGGGAGTCGAGGAAGCTTTCTTT.

In the case of this clonotype: An end of the junction differs from the germline gene, which may be a read error. The chain has TRBV9 and TRBJ1-3; D is undetermined. The CDR3 covers 14 residues. In germline, CDR1 is SGDLS, CDR2 YYNGEE. The CDR3 reads CASTPPSAGNTIYF. In DNA form, the CDR3 reads TGTGCCAGCACGCCTCCATCAGCTGGAAACACCATATACTTT.

The chain is built from TRBV20-1 and TRBJ2-7, with a possible D match to TRBD1 (7 bases). CDR1 and CDR2 from the germline V gene are DFQATT and SNEGSKA (reference sequence). The CDR3 sequence is 14 residues long. Trimming shortened V by 5 bases and J by 4 bases, and 18 bases separated the two germline ends. CDR3 DNA: TGCAGTGCTTCCCGCGGGACAGTGCCTTACGAGCAGTACTTC. Translated: CSASRGTVPYEQYF.

This clonotype was seen once. The rearrangement links TRBV15 to TRBJ1-6; 9 positions agree with TRBD1. V shed 3 bases, J shed 9 bases, and the junction held 0 bases outside the gene matches. CDR1 is LNHNV, CDR2 YYDKDF, per germline (reference sequence). The CDR3 spans 13 residues. The CDR3 DNA sequence: TGTGCCACCAGCAGGGACAGGGGTTCACCCCTCCACTTT. Translated, it gives CATSRDRGSPLHF.

Comments on this clonotype: Given a much more abundant clone one base away, this may be a read error. The genes are TRBV6-5 and TRBJ1-1; TRBD1 is a possible D gene (6 bases). This CDR3 contains 14 residues. The V and J ends lost 6 bases and 0 bases respectively, with 11 bases between them. Per germline, CDR1 MNHEY and CDR2 SVGAGI. DNA for the CDR3: TGTGCCAGCAGATTGACAGGCATGAACACTGAAGCTTTCTTT. Translated: CASRLTGMNTEAFF.

The rearrangement links TRBV20-1 to TRBJ1-1; no clear D gene. The CDR3 is 13 amino acids. From germline, CDR1 is DFQATT and CDR2 SNEGSKA (reference sequence). V lost 3 bases and J 3 bases, leaving 11 bases between the germline ends. CDR3 residues: CSASGVLDTEAFF. The CDR3 DNA follows: TGCAGTGCTAGCGGAGTTCTAGACACTGAAGCTTTCTTT.

In its sample, this clonotype was seen many times. The chain combines TRBV7-8 with TRBJ2-7; 9 positions match TRBD1. CDR3 length: 18 residues. Per germline, CDR1 SGHVS and CDR2 FQNEAQ. V lost 0 bases to trimming and J lost 3 bases; unmatched junction nucleotides: 12. In DNA form, the CDR3 reads TGTGCCAGCAGCTTAGCGCCGTCCCGAGGGACAGGGCTCTACGAGCAGTACTTC. Amino acids: CASSLAPSRGTGLYEQYF. The full variable domain, completed using reference TRBV7-8 and TRBJ2-7, is GAGVSQSPRYKVAKRGQDVALRCDPISGHVSLFWYQQALGQGPEFLTYFQNEAQLDKSGLPSDRFFAERPEGSVSTLKIQRTQQEDSAVYLCASSLAPSRGTGLYEQYFGPGTRLTVT.

Details on this clonotype: The germline gene is not matched at one end of the junction; a read error may be the cause. The chain uses TRBV7-2 and TRBJ2-5; 8 positions agree with TRBD1. Per germline, CDR1 SGHTA and CDR2 FQGNSA. The CDR3 runs 11 residues. Written as DNA, the CDR3 is TGTGCCAGCAGCGACCTTCCGGGACAGGATTTC. It specifies CASSDLPGQDF.

At least ten counts were recorded for this clonotype. The J gene is TRBJ2-3, the V gene TRBV12-3 or TRBV12-4; tentatively, D is TRBD1 (5 bases). V lost 6 bases, J lost 2 bases, and 18 bases lay in between. The CDR3 is 16 residues long. The CDR3 protein is CASREQGISTTDTQYF. The CDR3 DNA is TGTGCCAGCAGGGAGCAGGGAATTAGCACCACAGATACGCAGTATTTT.

V and J are TRBV7-6 and TRBJ2-1; 10 bases are a match to TRBD2. CDR1 and CDR2 from the germline V gene are SGHVS and FNYEAQ. The CDR3 extends over 15 amino acids. Trimming at V came to 8 bases and at J to 4 bases, leaving 8 bases not matched to a gene. Here the CDR3 DNA reads TGTGCCAGCTCACCAACTAGCGGGATGTACAATGAGCAGTTCTTC. The encoded protein is CASSPTSGMYNEQFF. Supplemented by reference TRBV7-6 and TRBJ2-1, the full variable domain reads GAGVSQSPRYKVTKRGQDVALRCDPISGHVSLYWYRQALGQGPEFLTYFNYEAQQDKSGLPNDRFSAERPEGSISTLTIQRTEQRDSAMYRCASSPTSGMYNEQFFGPGTRLTVL.

This clonotype was found many times. The chain links TRBV20-1 to TRBJ1-5; 10 nucleotides align to TRBD1. Trimming at V came to 0 bases and at J to 7 bases, leaving 12 bases not matched to a gene. CDR3 length: 17 amino acids. Germline CDR1 reads DFQATT; CDR2 reads SNEGSKA (reference sequence). This CDR3 reads CSARDLGTGERWQPQHF. The CDR3 nucleotides read TGCAGTGCTAGAGATCTTGGGACAGGGGAACGTTGGCAGCCCCAGCATTTT.